A single sample gave rise to the 22 T cell receptor beta chains below, sequenced in a study of blood T cell repertoires in COVID-19. Assay: immunoSEQ multiplex PCR; the TCRdb copy retains only in-frame clones and omits some. This sample carries more than 95,000 clones, around 90% of them seen once, and the ten largest clones take approximately 3.5%. Material for sequencing was peripheral blood. These receptors originate from a human donor in a cohort sampled during active COVID-19.

The chain recombines TRBV7-2 with TRBJ2-1, with 9 bases aligning to TRBD2. V was clipped by 2 bases and J by 4 bases; unmatched bases: 9. Looked up from germline, CDR1 is SGHTA and CDR2 is FQGNSA. The CDR3 is 17 residues long. CDR3 sequence: CASSLRSSGVIYNEQFF. DNA of the CDR3: TGTGCCAGCAGCTTAAGGTCTAGCGGGGTGATTTACAATGAGCAGTTCTTC.

The chain uses TRBV5-4 and TRBJ2-1; maybe TRBD1 (5 bases). This CDR3 has 15 amino acids. Germline V gives CDR1 SGHNT, CDR2 YYREEE (reference sequence). V gave up 7 bases and J gave up 0 bases, with 14 bases separating them. The CDR3 coding sequence is TGTGCCAGCGACAGTGGGGTCCCCTCCTACAATGAGCAGTTCTTC. Translated, it gives CASDSGVPSYNEQFF.

The rearrangement links TRBV7-9 to TRBJ2-5, with D possibly matching TRBD2 (6 bases). CDR3 length: 15 amino acids. Germline CDR1 SEHNR, CDR2 FQNEAQ (reference sequence). The V end lost 5 bases, the J end lost 1 base, and 14 bases lay between the germline ends. The CDR3 bases are TGTGCCAGCAGCCCGGGGGTACTACTCCAAGAGACCCAGTACTTC. This sequence encodes CASSPGVLLQETQYF.

The chain joins TRBV6-2 or TRBV6-3 to TRBJ2-7; 8 bases agree with TRBD1. Germline values: CDR1 MNHEY, CDR2 SVGEGT. The CDR3 is 17 amino acids. After removal of 6 bases from V and 2 bases from J, the junction contained 15 bases not matched to a gene. CDR3 protein: CASSPADRVDVAYEQYF. The CDR3 DNA sequence: TGTGCCAGCAGCCCCGCGGACAGGGTCGATGTTGCCTACGAGCAGTACTTC.

The chain carries TRBV2 and TRBJ2-2; perhaps TRBD1 as D (5 bases). The CDR3 totals 14 residues. Germline CDR1 reads SNHLY; CDR2 reads FYNNEI. With 0 bases removed from V and 7 bases from J, the gap between germline ends came to 9 bases. Written as DNA, the CDR3 is TGTGCCAGCAGTGAAGCATCAGGGATCGGGGAGCTGTTTTTT. Its protein is CASSEASGIGELFF.

In nucleotides, the CDR3 is TGTGCTAGTGCAGTAGCGGGAGGGCCCGAGACCCAGTACTTC. It is translated as CASAVAGGPETQYF. The chain carries TRBV12-5 and TRBJ2-5; TRBD2 aligns across 11 bases. The CDR3 has 14 residues. The V and J ends lost 7 bases and 5 bases, in that order; junction bases with no gene match: 6. CDR1 LGHNT and CDR2 FRNRAP come from the germline V gene.

V is TRBV6-5 and J is TRBJ1-1; perhaps TRBD1 as D (5 bases). The length of the CDR3 is 14 residues. The V and J ends lost 6 bases and 6 bases respectively, with 17 bases between them. Germline CDR1 and CDR2: MNHEY and SVGAGI. CDR3 region: CASRPRRGFAEAFF. The CDR3 nucleotides are TGTGCCAGCAGACCCCGACGGGGGTTTGCTGAAGCTTTCTTT.

This clone showed up just a few times. The chain joins TRBV10-1 to TRBJ2-1; 7 nucleotides align to TRBD2. J lost 9 bases, V lost 4 bases, and 6 bases had no gene match. CDR1 and CDR2 from the germline V gene are WNHNN and SYGVQD (reference sequence). The CDR3 runs 13 residues. This CDR3 reads CASSAGGSGEQFF. In DNA form, the CDR3 reads TGCGCCAGCAGTGCGGGCGGGAGTGGTGAGCAGTTCTTC.

The chain has TRBV7-2 and TRBJ1-1, with 9 bases matching TRBD1. This CDR3 region has 14 residues. In germline, CDR1 is SGHTA, CDR2 FQGNSA. V shed 8 bases, J shed 4 bases, and the junction held 8 bases outside the gene matches. The CDR3 sequence is CASFLGGQGTEAFF. In DNA, the CDR3 is TGTGCCAGCTTCCTTGGGGGACAGGGCACTGAAGCTTTCTTT.

The chain joins TRBV30 to TRBJ1-5, with 12 positions matching TRBD1. From germline, CDR1 is GTSNPN and CDR2 SVGIG (reference sequence). V lost 0 bases, J lost 7 bases, and 7 bases stayed unmatched. This CDR3 comprises 16 residues. CDR3 DNA sequence: TGTGCCTGGAGTGTAGGGACAGGGGGCGCGAGACAGCCCCAGCATTTT. Translating it yields CAWSVGTGGARQPQHF.

The sample holds one count of this clone. V usage is TRBV9 and J usage is TRBJ2-5; 8 bases are shared with TRBD1. The germline V gene has CDR1 SGDLS and CDR2 YYNGEE. The CDR3 length is 14 residues. Germline trimming cut 4 bases from V and 4 bases from J; bases unmatched to any gene: 6. CDR3 residues: CASSFTGGRETQYF. CDR3 sequence (DNA): TGTGCCAGCAGCTTTACAGGGGGACGAGAGACCCAGTACTTC. Using reference TRBV9 and TRBJ2-5 for the parts outside the CDR3, the full variable domain is DSGVTQTPKHLITATGQRVTLRCSPRSGDLSVYWYQQSLDQGLQFLIQYYNGEERAKGNILERFSAQQFPDLHSELNLSSLELGDSALYFCASSFTGGRETQYFGPGTRLLVL.

The CDR3 region has the DNA TGTGCCAGCAGTTTATCCAGACAGGGCTCTGGCTACGAGCAGTACTTC. Amino acid sequence: CASSLSRQGSGYEQYF. The V call is TRBV28, the J call TRBJ2-7; TRBD1 aligns across 7 bases. J lost 3 bases, V lost 1 base, and 9 bases had no gene match. Germline-derived CDR1 and CDR2 are MDHEN and SYDVKM. This CDR3 is 16 amino acids long. The entire variable domain, with the rest obtained from reference TRBV28 and TRBJ2-7, is as follows: DVKVTQSSRYLVKRTGEKVFLECVQDMDHENMFWYRQDPGLGLRLIYFSYDVKMKEKGDIPEGYSVSREKKERFSLILESASTNQTSMYLCASSLSRQGSGYEQYFGPGTRLTVT.

This chain links TRBV6-4 with TRBJ2-1; 7 nucleotides agree with TRBD1. This CDR3 spans 15 amino acids. CDR1 is MRHNA and CDR2 is SNTAGT in the germline V gene. V dropped 4 bases and J dropped 2; count of bases not matched to a gene: 5. The CDR3 reads CASSVDRAPYNEQFF. CDR3 in DNA: TGTGCCAGCAGTGTCGACAGGGCACCCTACAATGAGCAGTTCTTC.

This clone was counted once. The chain employs TRBV12-3 or TRBV12-4 and TRBJ2-3; D might be TRBD2 (6 bases). The ends were cut back, 6 bases at V and 6 bases at J, with 10 bases in the middle. The length of the CDR3 is 12 residues. CDR3: CASSPRGDTQYF. Here the CDR3 DNA reads TGTGCCAGCAGCCCTCGGGGGGATACGCAGTATTTT.

This clone was detected once. J is TRBJ2-1 and V is TRBV29-1, with TRBD2 identical over 7 bases. CDR3 length: 14 residues. Trimming removed 4 bases from V and 5 bases from J; junction bases left unmatched: 8. CDR1 and CDR2 (germline): SQVTM, ANQGSEA. Here the CDR3 reads CSVGIRGGNNEQFF. The DNA of the CDR3 is TGCAGCGTTGGGATAAGGGGAGGGAACAATGAGCAGTTCTTC.

The rearrangement links TRBV30 to TRBJ1-2; TRBD1 agrees at 7 bases. Germline V lookup: CDR1 GTSNPN, CDR2 SVGIG (reference sequence). The CDR3 is made up of 14 amino acids. With 2 bases clipped from V and 3 bases from J, the junction kept 6 bases outside the gene matches. CDR3: CAWSKFQGDYGYTF. The CDR3, as DNA: TGTGCCTGGAGTAAATTTCAGGGGGACTATGGCTACACCTTC.

This rearrangement joins TRBV27 to TRBJ2-3, with 12 bases lining up with TRBD2. The CDR3 spans 19 residues. The V segment lost 7 bases and the J segment 3 bases; nucleotides outside the gene matches: 17. Germline-derived CDR1 and CDR2 are MNHEY and SMNVEV (reference sequence). In nucleotides, the CDR3 is TGTGCCAGCACCGCGGCGGACCCCGGACTAGCGGGATTGACAGATACGCAGTATTTT. Protein sequence: CASTAADPGLAGLTDTQYF.

V is TRBV5-1 and J is TRBJ2-1; D is undetermined. CDR1 and CDR2 from the germline V gene are SGHRS and YFSETQ. CDR3 length: 11 amino acids. Trimming left V 5 bases short and J 7 bases short, with 7 bases between. The CDR3 DNA is TGCGCCAGCAGGTATCGGAATGAGCAGTTCTTC. Amino acids: CASRYRNEQFF.

The genes are TRBV29-1 and TRBJ2-6, with 7 bases matching TRBD2. From germline, CDR1 is SQVTM and CDR2 ANQGSEA. The CDR3 is made up of 14 amino acids. Losses at the gene ends were 5 bases for V and 2 bases for J; bases not matched to a gene: 3. CDR3 loop: CSVWAGAGANVLTF. CDR3 sequence (DNA): TGCAGCGTTTGGGCGGGGGCTGGGGCCAACGTCCTGACTTTC.

The chain's CDR3 is CASKLRMDAFF. CDR3 DNA: TGTGCCAGCAAATTGAGGATGGATGCTTTCTTT. The chain couples TRBV2 to TRBJ1-1; D remains unclear. Trimming removed 7 bases from V and 11 bases from J, with 14 bases in between. The CDR3 length is 11 residues. CDR1 and CDR2 (germline): SNHLY, FYNNEI. The complete variable domain, with remaining parts taken from reference TRBV2 and TRBJ1-1, reads EPEVTQTPSHQVTQMGQEVILRCVPISNHLYFYWYRQILGQKVEFLVSFYNNEISEKSEIFDDQFSVERPDGSNFTLKIRSTKLEDSAMYFCASKLRMDAFFGQGTRLTVV.

The rearrangement links TRBV12-5 to TRBJ2-5; 12 bases map to TRBD2. CDR3 length: 16 amino acids. V shed 2 bases, J shed 2 bases, and the junction held 3 bases outside the gene matches. The germline gives CDR1 LGHNT, CDR2 FRNRAP. CDR3 sequence reads: CASGLTGTSGQETQYF. In nucleotides, the CDR3 is TGTGCTAGTGGTTTGACCGGGACTAGCGGGCAAGAGACCCAGTACTTC. The full variable domain, completed using reference TRBV12-5 and TRBJ2-5, is DARVTQTPRHKVTEMGQEVTMRCQPILGHNTVFWYRQTMMQGLELLAYFRNRAPLDDSGMPKDRFSAEMPDATLATLKIQPSEPRDSAVYFCASGLTGTSGQETQYFGPGTRLLVL.

The gene calls are TRBV24-1 and TRBJ2-1; the D gene is possibly TRBD2 (6 bases). The CDR3 length is 13 residues. V lost 9 bases, J lost 6 bases, and 14 bases lay in between. In germline, CDR1 is KGHDR, CDR2 SFDVKD. CDR3 loop: CATQGGARNEQFF. Here the CDR3 DNA reads TGTGCCACCCAAGGCGGGGCCCGCAATGAGCAGTTCTTC.